The 21 T cell receptor beta chains below all came from one sample that was sequenced in a study of Graves' ophthalmopathy and Graves' hyperthyroidism. RNA transcripts yielded amplified TCR beta CDR3 regions. First-round RT-PCR with HTBI primers preceded a second-round multiplex PCR. Using its own MiXCR run on the multiplex PCR reads, TCRdb lists one record per CDR3 protein. The sample lists about 550,000 distinct CDR3 sequences; approximately 35% were seen once. The sequenced sample was peripheral blood or thyroid tissue (not recorded which). These receptors originate from an adult man with Graves' hyperthyroidism.

This clonotype was counted at least ten times. The chain recombines TRBV28 with TRBJ2-7; D is unclear. The CDR3 spans 14 residues. Germline assignment: CDR1 MDHEN and CDR2 SYDVKM. The ends were cut back, 5 bases at V and 0 bases at J, with 11 bases in the middle. CDR3 loop: CASSVGRSSYEQYF. The CDR3 bases are TGTGCCAGCAGTGTTGGTCGGAGCTCCTACGAGCAGTACTTC.

The table lists this clonotype with many counts. The V gene is TRBV19, the J gene TRBJ2-7; D possibly corresponds to TRBD2 (6 bases). This CDR3 is 16 amino acids long. V gave up 1 base and J gave up 2 bases, with 15 bases separating them. The V gene's germline CDR1 is LNHDA and CDR2 SQIVND (reference sequence). In nucleotides, the CDR3 is TGTGCCAGTAGTATAGGACTAGGGCGGACCACCTACGAGCAGTACTTC. Residues: CASSIGLGRTTYEQYF. The whole variable domain, filled in from reference TRBV19 and TRBJ2-7, reads DGGITQSPKYLFRKEGQNVTLSCEQNLNHDAMYWYRQDPGQGLRLIYYSQIVNDFQKGDIAEGYSVSREKKESFPLTVTSAQKNPTAFYLCASSIGLGRTTYEQYFGPGTRLTVT.

This CDR3 reads CASGRDRTNTGELFF. For the CDR3, the DNA is TGTGCTAGTGGCCGGGACAGAACGAACACCGGGGAGCTGTTTTTT. The chain joins TRBV12-5 to TRBJ2-2, with TRBD1 matching 7 bases. The CDR3 spans 15 residues. CDR1 and CDR2 (germline): LGHNT, FRNRAP. V shed 6 bases, J shed 0 bases, and the junction held 4 bases outside the gene matches.

This clonotype has more than one count but fewer than ten. J is TRBJ2-6 and V is TRBV24-1; the D is unclear. The CDR3 loop spans 17 amino acids. V was trimmed by 3 bases and J by 0 bases, leaving 11 bases between them. The V gene's germline CDR1 is KGHDR and CDR2 SFDVKD. The CDR3 nucleotides are TGTGCCACCAGTGATAACCCCAGAAGCTCTGGGGCCAACGTCCTGACTTTC. Protein: CATSDNPRSSGANVLTF.

This clonotype has ten or more counts. The chain employs TRBV24-1 and TRBJ2-7; weak D call: TRBD1 (5 bases). The CDR3 covers 12 residues. The V gene's germline CDR1 is KGHDR and CDR2 SFDVKD. Trimming pared 3 bases from V and 3 bases from J, leaving 5 bases between. CDR3 loop: CATSDRGYEQYF. CDR3 nucleotide sequence: TGTGCCACCAGTGATAGGGGCTACGAGCAGTACTTC.

Many counts were recorded for this clonotype. The V gene is TRBV20-1, the J gene TRBJ2-7; no definite D call. V lost 6 bases and J lost 6, with 15 bases in between. Per germline, CDR1 DFQATT and CDR2 SNEGSKA (reference sequence). CDR3 length equals 12 residues. CDR3 coding DNA: TGCAGTGCCGCTCTAGTCGGCGGCGAGCAGTACTTC. Translation: CSAALVGGEQYF.

The rearrangement uses TRBV7-2 and TRBJ1-4; D is ambiguous. The CDR3 consists of 14 residues. Trimming shortened V by 6 bases and J by 8 bases, and 16 bases separated the two germline ends. Germline values: CDR1 SGHTA, CDR2 FQGNSA. The CDR3 region has the DNA TGTGCCAGCAGTCCGTCCGGGAGAAGGGAAAAACTGTTTTTT. This codes for CASSPSGRREKLFF.

The V and J genes are TRBV12-3 or TRBV12-4 and TRBJ1-5; D remains unclear. V lost 3 bases and J lost 2, with 8 bases in between. This CDR3 comprises 14 residues. The CDR3 coding sequence is TGTGCCAGCAGTTTTTTTGACGGCAATCAGCCCCAGCATTTT. As protein: CASSFFDGNQPQHF.

This clonotype was seen ten or more times. This chain joins TRBV19 and TRBJ1-5; no reliable D call. The CDR3 contains 15 residues. In germline, CDR1 is LNHDA, CDR2 SQIVND (reference sequence). The V and J ends lost 2 bases and 0 bases respectively, with 8 bases between them. The CDR3 DNA is TGTGCCAGTAGTATAACGGACTATAGCAATCAGCCCCAGCATTTT. Amino acid sequence: CASSITDYSNQPQHF.

This clonotype has more than one count but fewer than ten. The chain uses TRBV7-9 and TRBJ1-5; 7 nucleotides align to TRBD1. The germline CDR1 and CDR2 sequences are SEHNR and FQNEAQ (reference sequence). CDR3 length: 14 amino acids. Germline trimming cut 4 bases from V and 4 bases from J; bases unmatched to any gene: 4. This chain's CDR3 is CASSYDRENQPQHF. CDR3 nucleotides: TGTGCCAGCAGCTATGACAGGGAAAATCAGCCCCAGCATTTT.

This clonotype has a count of ten or more. The chain is built from TRBV12-3 or TRBV12-4 and TRBJ2-5; possibly TRBD1 for D (6 bases). The V and J ends lost 6 bases and 4 bases respectively, with 15 bases between them. The CDR3 length is 14 residues. The CDR3 here is CASRGAGWRETQYF. The DNA for the CDR3 is TGTGCCAGCAGGGGGGCGGGTTGGCGAGAGACCCAGTACTTC.

This clonotype was seen many times. This chain links TRBV5-1 with TRBJ2-5, with D possibly being TRBD2 (7 bases). This CDR3 contains 15 residues. V was pared by 4 bases and J by 4 bases, with 17 bases between. The V gene's germline CDR1 is SGHRS and CDR2 YFSETQ. CDR3 DNA sequence: TGCGCCAGCAGCCCCGTACAGGCGGGGGCAGAGACCCAGTACTTC. Protein sequence: CASSPVQAGAETQYF.

This clonotype was seen at least ten times. This sequence joins TRBV19 and TRBJ2-7; 7 bases agree with TRBD1. There are 19 residues in the CDR3. CDR1 is LNHDA and CDR2 is SQIVND in the germline V gene (reference sequence). V lost 5 bases, J lost 0 bases, and 19 bases stayed unmatched. CDR3 sequence reads: CASSEGGQRRLPSSYEQYF. The CDR3 coding sequence is TGTGCCAGTAGTGAAGGGGGACAGCGGCGCTTGCCTAGCTCCTACGAGCAGTACTTC.

The chain has TRBV10-3 and TRBJ1-1, with 7 nucleotides matching TRBD1. This CDR3 comprises 15 residues. With V trimmed by 4 bases and J by 1 base, 6 bases remained unmatched. The germline CDR1 and CDR2 sequences are ENHRY and SYGVKD. CDR3 sequence: CAISGSGQTNTEAFF. In DNA, the CDR3 is TGTGCCATCAGTGGGTCGGGACAGACGAACACTGAAGCTTTCTTT.

In this sample, this clonotype turned up many times. This chain joins TRBV7-9 and TRBJ2-5; 10 nucleotides line up with TRBD2. Germline loops: CDR1 SEHNR, CDR2 FQNEAQ (reference sequence). This CDR3 has 15 amino acids. J gave up 4 bases and V 6 bases, and 8 bases lay outside the gene matches. The CDR3 DNA follows: TGTGCCAGCAGAAGTGGGACTAGCGTAGGAGAGACCCAGTACTTC. As protein: CASRSGTSVGETQYF.

The V gene is TRBV2, the J gene TRBJ1-4; unclear D gene. With 2 bases removed from V and 7 bases from J, the gap between germline ends came to 17 bases. The CDR3 covers 16 residues. Germline V lookup: CDR1 SNHLY, CDR2 FYNNEI. DNA of the CDR3: TGTGCCAGCAGTGAATTTGGTCCGATGAACACTGAAAAACTGTTTTTT. It translates to CASSEFGPMNTEKLFF.

The V and J genes are TRBV20-1 and TRBJ2-2; possibly TRBD1 for D (6 bases). Per the germline V gene, CDR1 is DFQATT and CDR2 is SNEGSKA (reference sequence). The CDR3 totals 13 residues. V was pared by 7 bases and J by 4 bases, with 13 bases between. The CDR3 protein is CSVPGRGTGELFF. The CDR3 region has the DNA TGCAGTGTTCCGGGCAGGGGCACCGGGGAGCTGTTTTTT.

This clonotype was detected once. The junction departs from germline at one end; a sequencing error may be responsible. This chain links TRBV9 with TRBJ2-5; TRBD2 matches 8 bases. Germline V gene sequence: CDR1 SGDLS, CDR2 YYNGEE. This CDR3 contains 12 residues. As DNA, the CDR3 is TGTGCCAGCAGTCCTACGGGGGGGCCCCAATACTTC. Its protein is CASSPTGGPQYF.

The chain is built from TRBV19 and TRBJ1-1; no definite D call. Trimming shortened V by 7 bases and J by 4 bases, and 13 bases separated the two germline ends. The CDR3 is 13 residues long. CDR1 is LNHDA, CDR2 SQIVND, per germline (reference sequence). The DNA of the CDR3 is TGTGCCAGTAACCCAGAGGTTGGCACTGAAGCTTTCTTT. Its translation is CASNPEVGTEAFF.

At least ten counts were recorded for this clonotype. The CDR3 bases are TGCAGCGTTCAAAGATCGCAGGGGGCGAATGAAAAACTGTTTTTT. Its translation is CSVQRSQGANEKLFF. The rearrangement links TRBV29-1 to TRBJ1-4, with 8 bases aligning to TRBD1. From germline, CDR1 is SQVTM and CDR2 ANQGSEA. J was trimmed by 5 bases and V by 5 bases; bases with no gene match: 10. CDR3 length: 15 amino acids.

The table lists this clonotype with many counts. As DNA, the CDR3 is TGCAGCGGATCAAAGGGAGCATCTTCCGTCTACACCTTC. Protein: CSGSKGASSVYTF. This chain joins TRBV29-1 and TRBJ1-2; D is ambiguous. The CDR3 has 13 residues. V lost 7 bases to trimming and J lost 10 bases, with 22 bases between them. CDR1 SQVTM and CDR2 ANQGSEA come from the germline V gene. Based on the CDR3 plus reference TRBV29-1 and TRBJ1-2, the full variable domain is SAVISQKPSRDICQRGTSLTIQCQVDSQVTMMFWYRQQPGQSLTLIATANQGSEATYESGFVIDKFPISRPNLTFSTLTVSNMSPEDSSIYLCSGSKGASSVYTFGSGTRLTVV.